Listed below are T cell receptor beta chains from one sample, sequenced in a study of a mutant IDH1 vaccine in newly diagnosed glioma. Profiled with immunoSEQ multiplex PCR; TCRdb holds only in-frame clones, not every one. Of tens of thousands of clones in the sample, approximately 87% were seen once. These receptors' targets are unknown. The source material was PBMCs, sampled from a glioma patient whose treatment included an IDH1 peptide vaccine. Receptors were obtained from a man in his forties with glioma. CDR3s include the opening cysteine and the closing phenylalanine or tryptophan. Fields, in order: clone size, D gene, J gene, V gene, CDR3 protein, CDR3 DNA. The D gene is left open where the match is weak. A clone size is listed for some rows: how often the clone was seen (once, few, many), or a class if it is expanded.

NA	NA	TRBJ2-5	TRBV5-1	CASSSGGSQETQYF	TGCGCCAGCAGCTCAGGGGGGAGCCAAGAGACCCAGTACTTC
NA	TRBD1	TRBJ1-5	TRBV19	CASSIANRGDQPQHF	TGTGCCAGTAGTATAGCCAACAGGGGGGATCAGCCCCAGCATTTT
NA	NA	TRBJ2-4	TRBV29-1	CSVVRTVSKNIQYF	TGCAGCGTCGTACGGACGGTTAGCAAAAATATTCAGTACTTC
NA	NA	TRBJ1-5	TRBV6-5	CASSPLASGQPQHF	TGTGCCAGCAGTCCTCTGGCCTCGGGTCAGCCCCAGCATTTT
NA	NA	TRBJ2-2	TRBV11-3	CASSNRDRARGELFF	TGTGCCAGCAGCAACCGGGACCGGGCCCGAGGGGAGCTGTTTTTT
NA	NA	TRBJ2-5	TRBV5-1	CASSSDPQETQYF	TGCGCCAGCAGCTCCGACCCTCAAGAGACCCAGTACTTC
once	NA	TRBJ2-5	TRBV9	CASSVGGTDGQTQYF	TGTGCCAGCAGCGTAGGAGGGACTGACGGGCAGACCCAGTACTTC
once	NA	TRBJ2-5	TRBV5-1	CASSLVEGETQYF	TGCGCCAGCAGCTTGGTAGAGGGGGAGACCCAGTACTTC
NA	NA	TRBJ1-5	TRBV7-2	CASSLGMRGIQPQHF	TGTGCCAGCAGCTTAGGGATGAGGGGGATTCAGCCCCAGCATTTT
NA	NA	TRBJ1-1	TRBV5-6	CASSYATQETEAFF	TGTGCCAGCAGCTACGCGACGCAGGAGACTGAAGCTTTCTTT
once	NA	TRBJ2-6	TRBV5-4	CASSPQGLHVLTF	TGTGCCAGCAGCCCGCAGGGACTTCACGTCCTGACTTTC
few	NA	TRBJ2-1	TRBV11-3	CASSSAGYNEQFF	TGTGCCAGCAGCTCGGCCGGGTACAATGAGCAGTTCTTC
NA	TRBD1	TRBJ2-7	TRBV11-2	CASSSTGLSYEQYF	TGTGCCAGCAGCTCGACAGGGTTATCCTACGAGCAGTACTTC
NA	NA	TRBJ2-3	TRBV7-3	CASSPRAGRDTQYF	TGTGCCAGCAGCCCCCGGGCTGGGCGGGATACGCAGTATTTT
NA	TRBD2	TRBJ2-5	TRBV4-3	CASSGGTSGLQETQYF	TGCGCCAGCAGCGGGGGGACTAGCGGGCTTCAAGAGACCCAGTACTTC
NA	NA	TRBJ1-1	TRBV6-5	CASSYSTSMNTEAFF	TGTGCCAGCAGTTACTCGACATCCATGAACACTGAAGCTTTCTTT
NA	NA	TRBJ2-7	TRBV20-1	CSVRGAYEQYF	TGCAGTGTCAGAGGAGCCTACGAGCAGTACTTC
NA	NA	TRBJ2-1	TRBV9	CASSVTGSNEQFF	TGTGCCAGCAGCGTAACGGGGTCCAATGAGCAGTTCTTC